The clone carrying this T cell receptor beta chain came up a few times. Its antigen is not identified. Any history of autoimmune disease or systemic immunosuppression disqualified patients. This entry comes from a study of OX40 agonist ivuxolimab in advanced cancers. V was cut by 1 base and J by 7 bases, with 11 bases left in between. Germline-derived CDR1 and CDR2 are SGDLS and YYNGEE. The CDR3 consists of 13 residues. The table came from immunoSEQ multiplex PCR; TCRdb's copy has only in-frame clones and leaves some out. The data hold some 50,000 clones, with roughly 88% observed a single time. Study-level results: CD8+ T cells showed, on average, more clonal expansion than CD4+ cells.

The source of this sequence is an adult with an advanced solid tumor such as melanoma, head and neck, liver or kidney cancer. The sample consisted of CD4+ or CD8+ T cells sorted from blood, taken in a trial of the OX40 agonist ivuxolimab. The rearrangement uses TRBV9 and TRBJ1-2; D unclear. CDR3 region: CASSVRVGSGYTF. The CDR3 nucleotides are TGTGCCAGCAGCGTACGAGTGGGGAGTGGCTACACCTTC.